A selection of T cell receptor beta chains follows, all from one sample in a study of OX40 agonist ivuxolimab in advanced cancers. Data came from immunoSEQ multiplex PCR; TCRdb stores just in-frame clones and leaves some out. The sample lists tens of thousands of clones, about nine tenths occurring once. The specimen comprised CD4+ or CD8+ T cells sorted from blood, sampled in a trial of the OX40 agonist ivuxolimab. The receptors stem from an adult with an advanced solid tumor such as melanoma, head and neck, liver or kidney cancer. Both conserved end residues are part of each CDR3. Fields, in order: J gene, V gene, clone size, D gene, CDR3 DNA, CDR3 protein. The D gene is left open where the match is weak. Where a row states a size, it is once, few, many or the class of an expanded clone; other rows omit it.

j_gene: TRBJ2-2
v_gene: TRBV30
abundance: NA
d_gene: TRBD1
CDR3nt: TGTGCCTGGTCTGCAGGGGGCCCCGGGGAGCTGTTTTTT
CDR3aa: CAWSAGGPGELFF

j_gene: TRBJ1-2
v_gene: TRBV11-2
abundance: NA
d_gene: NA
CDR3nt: TGTGCCAGCAGCTCCAACTATGGCTACACCTTC
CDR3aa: CASSSNYGYTF

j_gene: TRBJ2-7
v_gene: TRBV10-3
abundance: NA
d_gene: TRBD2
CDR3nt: TGTGCCATCGGACTAGCGAGCTACGAGCAGTACTTC
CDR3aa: CAIGLASYEQYF

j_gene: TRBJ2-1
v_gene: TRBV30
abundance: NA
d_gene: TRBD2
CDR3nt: TGTGCCTGGAGCGCTGGGACTAGCGGGGGCCTGAGCTCCTACAATGAGCAGTTCTTC
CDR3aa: CAWSAGTSGGLSSYNEQFF

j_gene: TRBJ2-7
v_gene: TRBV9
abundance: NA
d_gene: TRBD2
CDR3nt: TGTGCCAGCAGCGTAGGGGCCGGGACTAGCAGCGACGAGCAGTACTTC
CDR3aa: CASSVGAGTSSDEQYF

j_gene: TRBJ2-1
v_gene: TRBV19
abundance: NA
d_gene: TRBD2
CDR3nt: TGTGCCAGTAGTAGCGGGAGCTCCTACAATGAGCAGTTCTTC
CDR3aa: CASSSGSSYNEQFF

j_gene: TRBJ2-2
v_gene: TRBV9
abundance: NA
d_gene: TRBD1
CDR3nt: TGTGCCAGCAGCTCGGACAGGGGGTCCGGGGAGCTGTTTTTT
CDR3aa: CASSSDRGSGELFF

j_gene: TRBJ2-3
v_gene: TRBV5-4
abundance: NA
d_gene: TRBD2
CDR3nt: TGTGCCAGCAGCCCCGCCCGGACTAGCGGGGTCACAGATACGCAGTATTTT
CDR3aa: CASSPARTSGVTDTQYF

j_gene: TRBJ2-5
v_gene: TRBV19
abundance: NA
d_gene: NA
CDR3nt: TGTGCCAGTAGTCTGGGGCAGGCGACCTCTGGGACCCAGTACTTC
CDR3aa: CASSLGQATSGTQYF

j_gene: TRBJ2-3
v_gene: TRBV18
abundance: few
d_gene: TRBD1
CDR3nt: TGTGCCAGCTCACCACCGACAGGGACAGATACGCAGTATTTT
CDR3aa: CASSPPTGTDTQYF

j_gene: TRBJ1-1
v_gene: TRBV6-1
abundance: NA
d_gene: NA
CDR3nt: TGTGCCAGCAGTGAACCTACAGGGTTCGTCACTGAAGCTTTCTTT
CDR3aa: CASSEPTGFVTEAFF

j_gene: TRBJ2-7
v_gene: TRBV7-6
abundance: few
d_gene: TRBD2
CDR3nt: TGTGCCAGCAGCTTAGGAGCGGGAGGGGATTACGAGCAGTACTTC
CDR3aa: CASSLGAGGDYEQYF

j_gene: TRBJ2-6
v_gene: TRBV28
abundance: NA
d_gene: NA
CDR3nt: TGTGCCAGCAGTTCCGCAGACTCCTCTGGGGCCAACGTCCTGACTTTC
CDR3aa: CASSSADSSGANVLTF

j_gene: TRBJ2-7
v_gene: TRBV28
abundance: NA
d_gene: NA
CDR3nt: TGTGCCAGCAGCACTACAGGACCCCGGGATTACGAGCAGTACTTC
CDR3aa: CASSTTGPRDYEQYF

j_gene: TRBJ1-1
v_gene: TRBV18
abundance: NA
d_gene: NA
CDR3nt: TGTGCCAGCTCACAGGGATTTAGGAACACTGAAGCTTTCTTT
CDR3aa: CASSQGFRNTEAFF

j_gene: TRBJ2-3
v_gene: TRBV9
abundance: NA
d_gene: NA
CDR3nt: TGTGCCAGCAGCGTAGCCGGGAAACCTAGCACAGATACGCAGTATTTT
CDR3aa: CASSVAGKPSTDTQYF

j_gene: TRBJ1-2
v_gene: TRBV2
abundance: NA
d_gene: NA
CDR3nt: TGTGCCAGCGGTCGGGGGGGTTATGGCTACACCTTC
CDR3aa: CASGRGGYGYTF

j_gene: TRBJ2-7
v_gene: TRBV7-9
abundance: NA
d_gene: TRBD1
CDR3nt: TGTGCCAGCAGCTTAGGGGGACAGGGGGCCTACGAGCAGTACTTC
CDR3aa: CASSLGGQGAYEQYF

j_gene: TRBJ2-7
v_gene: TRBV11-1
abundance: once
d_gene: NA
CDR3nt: TGTGCCAGCAGCCCCGCGGCAGGATCCTACGAGCAGTACTTC
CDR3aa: CASSPAAGSYEQYF

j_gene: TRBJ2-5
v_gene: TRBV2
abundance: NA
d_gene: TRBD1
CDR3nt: TGTGCCAGCAGCGACAGGGCTTCTGAGGAGACCCAGTACTTC
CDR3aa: CASSDRASEETQYF

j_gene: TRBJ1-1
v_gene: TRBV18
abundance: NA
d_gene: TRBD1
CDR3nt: TGTGCCGGCTCACCACCGATGGGACAGGCGAACACTGAAGCTTTCTTT
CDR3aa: CAGSPPMGQANTEAFF

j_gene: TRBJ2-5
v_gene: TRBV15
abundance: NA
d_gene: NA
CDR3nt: TGTGCCACCAGCACTAGGATCGGACAAGAGACCCAGTACTTC
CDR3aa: CATSTRIGQETQYF

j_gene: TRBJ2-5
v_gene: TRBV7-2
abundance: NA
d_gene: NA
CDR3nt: TGTGCCAGCAGATCCACTCGGGGAGGAGGCCAAGAGACCCAGTACTTC
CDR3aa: CASRSTRGGGQETQYF

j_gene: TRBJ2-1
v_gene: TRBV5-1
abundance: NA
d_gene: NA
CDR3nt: TGCGCCAGCAGCCCCGGAGGAGGAATGGATGAGCAGTTCTTC
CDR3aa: CASSPGGGMDEQFF

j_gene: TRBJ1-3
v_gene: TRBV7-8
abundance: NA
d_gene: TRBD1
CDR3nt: TGTGCCAGCAGTATGACAGGGGTGAACTCTGGAAACACCATATATTTT
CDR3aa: CASSMTGVNSGNTIYF

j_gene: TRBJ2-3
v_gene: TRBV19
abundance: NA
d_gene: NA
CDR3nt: TGTGCCAGTAGTAGAAGGGGGGGAGAAGATACGCAGTATTTT
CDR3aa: CASSRRGGEDTQYF

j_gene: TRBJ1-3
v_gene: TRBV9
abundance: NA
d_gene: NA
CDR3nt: TGTGCCAGCAGCGTAGCCGGGACCGCTCCCTCTGGAAACACCATATATTTT
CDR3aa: CASSVAGTAPSGNTIYF